This T cell receptor (beta chain) comes out of a study of cytomegalovirus exposure and HLA in healthy donors. Only a few counts were recorded for this clone. PCR employed 60 Vbeta and 13 Jbeta primers. Produced via immunoSEQ multiplex PCR; TCRdb's table is partial and in-frame only. The table has 110,000 or so clones, roughly 76% seen once. Trimming cost V 6 bases and J 0 bases, with 15 bases left between them. The germline CDR1 and CDR2 sequences are SGHRS and YFSETQ. The CDR3 is 15 residues long. This sequence was found in a woman aged 40 to 50 in good health and CMV-seropositive. The sequencing input was PBMCs. V gene TRBV5-1 combines with J gene TRBJ1-2, with D maybe TRBD1 (5 bases). For the CDR3, the DNA is TGCGCCAGCATCCCGGGGGACCAGACTAACTATGGCTACACCTTC. It codes for CASIPGDQTNYGYTF.